This T cell receptor beta chain originates from a study of blood T cell repertoires in COVID-19. This table comes from immunoSEQ multiplex PCR, and its TCRdb copy is limited to in-frame clones, with some not included. The profile shows about 96,000 clones, around three quarters of them singletons. Germline loops: CDR1 MGHDK, CDR2 SYGVNS. V was cut by 7 bases and J by 4 bases, with 11 bases left in between. The CDR3 is 14 residues long. The chain employs TRBV25-1 and TRBJ1-6; D may be TRBD1 (6 bases). The receptor comes from a man aged 45-65 years who had recovered from COVID-19. The source material was peripheral blood. CDR3 region: CASKRDTYNSPLHF. DNA for the CDR3: TGTGCCAGCAAGAGGGACACTTATAATTCACCCCTCCACTTT.